The 6 T cell receptor beta chains given below trace back to one sample, sequenced in a study of cytomegalovirus exposure and HLA in healthy donors. It was with 60 Vbeta and 13 Jbeta primers that the PCR ran. Profiling relied on immunoSEQ multiplex PCR, and the TCRdb table lists in-frame clones only, not all of them. Here the sample spans roughly 230,000 clones, roughly 85% being singletons. Input material: PBMCs. All receptors derive from a girl aged 2 to 10 in good health and CMV-seronegative.

V and J are TRBV5-3 and TRBJ1-4, with a weak D call TRBD1 (5 bases). TRBV5-3 is labeled an ORF, and its function is uncertain. V lost 0 bases and J 8 bases, leaving 14 bases between the germline ends. The CDR3 sequence is 15 residues long. CDR3 loop: CARSLEETDIEKLFF. The CDR3 DNA reads TGTGCCAGAAGCTTGGAGGAGACAGACATAGAAAAACTGTTTTTT.

The gene calls are TRBV5-1 and TRBJ1-1, with D maybe TRBD1 (5 bases). Trimming pared 0 bases from V and 2 bases from J, leaving 11 bases between. The CDR3 has 15 residues. Germline loops: CDR1 SGHRS, CDR2 YFSETQ. CDR3 bases: TGCGCCAGCAGCTTGGTGGGGGGGGGAAACACTGAAGCTTTCTTT. Encoded protein: CASSLVGGGNTEAFF.

The chain carries TRBV7-9 and TRBJ2-7, with D uncertain. CDR3 length: 14 amino acids. V was cut by 3 bases and J by 2 bases, with 11 bases left in between. Germline CDR1 is SEHNR and CDR2 is FQNEAQ (reference sequence). The CDR3 DNA follows: TGTGCCAGCAGCTTCGGTCCTTCCCCCTACGAGCAGTACTTC. Its translation: CASSFGPSPYEQYF.

This clone was counted a single time. This chain links TRBV6-1 with TRBJ2-7, with 9 bases matching TRBD2. V lost 3 bases and J lost 12; bases outside the gene matches: 12. The CDR3 covers 14 residues. The germline V gene encodes CDR1 MNHNS and CDR2 SASEGT. The CDR3 region has the DNA TGTGCCAGCAGTGAGCCTAGCGGGATTGGGGGACGGTACTTC. This codes for CASSEPSGIGGRYF.

V and J are TRBV6-1 and TRBJ2-3; 7 bases agree with TRBD2. Germline trimming cut 8 bases from V and 1 base from J; bases unmatched to any gene: 6. CDR3 length: 14 amino acids. CDR1 is MNHNS and CDR2 is SASEGT in the germline V gene. CDR3 sequence (DNA): TGTGCCAGCGGAGCGGGGCCACGCACAGATACGCAGTATTTT. Amino acid sequence: CASGAGPRTDTQYF.

V is TRBV2 and J is TRBJ1-5; no reliable D call. Trimming left V 4 bases short and J 4 bases short, with 14 bases between. CDR1 and CDR2 (germline): SNHLY, FYNNEI. The CDR3 sequence is 15 residues long. CDR3 in DNA: TGTGCCAGCAGTGTATTCGCACTTACTAATCAGCCCCAGCATTTT. This gives the protein CASSVFALTNQPQHF.